The next 27 T cell receptor beta chains were all read from a single sample in a study of early T cells in non-severe SARS-CoV-2 infection. TCRdb used MiXCR to reprocess the 5' RACE reads, holding one entry per CDR3 protein. The sample has 65,000 to 75,000 distinct CDR3 sequences; roughly 4.8% are singletons. Material: whole blood, obtained at baseline. Source of these receptors: an adult who was a healthcare worker with PCR-confirmed SARS-CoV-2 infection or an uninfected control (not recorded which). The donor label of this sample is uncertain.

This clonotype was recorded many times. The J gene is TRBJ1-3, the V gene TRBV29-1; D might be TRBD1 (5 bases). Trimming left V 4 bases short and J 0 bases short, with 13 bases between. Germline V CDR1 and CDR2: SQVTM, ANQGSEA. The CDR3 runs to 15 residues. The CDR3 DNA reads as TGCAGCGTTGTGGTGGGGGTACGCTCTGGAAACACCATATATTTT. Residues: CSVVVGVRSGNTIYF. The full variable domain, with the rest looked up from reference TRBV29-1 and TRBJ1-3, is SAVISQKPSRDICQRGTSLTIQCQVDSQVTMMFWYRQQPGQSLTLIATANQGSEATYESGFVIDKFPISRPNLTFSTLTVSNMSPEDSSIYLCSVVVGVRSGNTIYFGEGSWLTVV.

This clonotype was seen a handful of times. The chain employs TRBV29-1 and TRBJ2-4; TRBD2 is a possible D gene (5 bases). The V end lost 5 bases, the J end lost 1 base, and 12 bases lay between the germline ends. The CDR3 consists of 14 residues. Per the germline V gene, CDR1 is SQVTM and CDR2 is ANQGSEA. CDR3 DNA: TGCAGCGTTTACGGGGAGATGGCCAAAAACATTCAGTACTTC. The encoded protein is CSVYGEMAKNIQYF.

This clonotype was detected many times. This chain uses TRBV12-3 or TRBV12-4 with TRBJ1-1; D possibly corresponds to TRBD1 (5 bases). V lost 2 bases and J 8 bases, leaving 12 bases between the germline ends. The CDR3 covers 13 residues. CDR3 nucleotide sequence: TGTGCCAGCAGTTTACTGGGGCCTGGGGAAGCTTTCTTT. This translates into CASSLLGPGEAFF.

Ten or more counts support this clonotype. The V call is TRBV6-6, the J call TRBJ2-1; 7 nucleotides agree with TRBD1. The CDR3 runs 15 residues. The V gene's germline CDR1 is MNHNY and CDR2 SVGAGI (reference sequence). Trimming at V came to 4 bases and at J to 0 bases, leaving 3 bases not matched to a gene. In DNA, the CDR3 is TGTGCCAGCAGTTGGGGACAGAGCTCCTACAATGAGCAGTTCTTC. It yields the protein CASSWGQSSYNEQFF.

This clonotype was detected ten times or more. The V call is TRBV10-3, the J call TRBJ2-3; D is unclear. Germline V gene sequence: CDR1 ENHRY, CDR2 SYGVKD. CDR3 length equals 12 residues. The ends were cut back, 6 bases at V and 3 bases at J, with 7 bases in the middle. Written as DNA, the CDR3 is TGTGCCATCAGCGATCTTACAGATACGCAGTATTTT. This gives the protein CAISDLTDTQYF.

This chain links TRBV6-5 with TRBJ1-1; TRBD1 matches 9 bases. The CDR3 spans 17 residues. Losses at the gene ends were 8 bases for V and 8 bases for J; bases not matched to a gene: 21. Germline V lookup: CDR1 MNHEY, CDR2 SVGAGI. The chain's CDR3 is CASQPGTGFNDAAEAFF. CDR3 coding DNA: TGTGCCAGCCAACCCGGGACAGGGTTCAACGACGCTGCCGAAGCTTTCTTT.

There are a few counts of this clonotype. The CDR3 sequence is CASSPQDWDTQYF. The CDR3 nucleotides are TGTGCCAGCAGCCCTCAGGACTGGGATACGCAGTATTTT. The chain employs TRBV9 and TRBJ2-3; possibly TRBD2 for D (5 bases). The CDR3 runs 13 residues. Trimming pared 4 bases from V and 6 bases from J, leaving 12 bases between. CDR1 and CDR2 (germline): SGDLS, YYNGEE.

This clonotype was counted many times. The chain links TRBV11-2 to TRBJ1-1; tentative D call: TRBD1 (6 bases). Germline V gene data show CDR1 as SGHAT and CDR2 as FQNNGV. This CDR3 region has 14 residues. Trimming cost V 5 bases and J 4 bases, with 14 bases left between them. The CDR3 DNA reads TGTGCCAGCAGCCAACAGGGAGAGGTCACTGAAGCTTTCTTT. Translation gives CASSQQGEVTEAFF.

This clonotype was found many times. The chain links TRBV19 to TRBJ1-5; 9 nucleotides align to TRBD1. CDR1 and CDR2 (germline): LNHDA, SQIVND (reference sequence). Losses at the gene ends were 8 bases for V and 3 bases for J; bases not matched to a gene: 11. CDR3 length: 16 residues. This CDR3 reads CASLARDRAFNQPQHF. CDR3 DNA sequence: TGTGCCAGTCTTGCGAGGGACAGGGCGTTCAATCAGCCCCAGCATTTT.

This clonotype has just a few counts. The chain employs TRBV7-9 and TRBJ1-6, with unresolved D. Looked up from germline, CDR1 is SEHNR and CDR2 is FQNEAQ (reference sequence). The CDR3 consists of 14 residues. With 0 bases removed from V and 9 bases from J, the gap between germline ends came to 9 bases. DNA of the CDR3: TGTGCCAGCAGCTTAGCAGGGTTCAGTTCACCCCTCCACTTT. Its translation is CASSLAGFSSPLHF.

This clonotype was recorded many times. This rearrangement joins TRBV12-3 or TRBV12-4 to TRBJ2-7; possible D gene TRBD2, 6 bases. The CDR3 runs to 15 residues. V lost 5 bases and J 0 bases, leaving 14 bases between the germline ends. The CDR3 sequence: CASSPRREPSYEQYF. CDR3 coding DNA: TGTGCCAGCAGTCCCCGGCGGGAACCCTCCTACGAGCAGTACTTC.

This rearrangement joins TRBV29-1 to TRBJ2-7, with 7 bases aligning to TRBD1. CDR1 is SQVTM, CDR2 ANQGSEA, per germline. Losses at the gene ends were 4 bases for V and 0 bases for J; bases not matched to a gene: 3. The CDR3 is 13 residues long. The CDR3 region is CSVGDSASYEQYF. CDR3 DNA: TGCAGCGTTGGGGACAGTGCCTCCTACGAGCAGTACTTC.

V and J are TRBV18 and TRBJ2-7; a possible D gene is TRBD1 (6 bases). The CDR3 has 18 amino acids. Germline CDR1 KGHSH, CDR2 LQKENI. Between the trimmed V and J ends, which lost 6 bases and 6 bases, there was a span of 30 bases. As DNA, the CDR3 is TGTGCCAGCTCGGCCTTGCTCCCGGGACAAATAAATCTCTCCGAGCAGTACTTC. This translates into CASSALLPGQINLSEQYF.

The gene calls are TRBV28 and TRBJ2-1; TRBD1 aligns across 7 bases. The ends lost 3 bases at V and 6 bases at J; junction bases unmatched: 2. In germline, CDR1 is MDHEN, CDR2 SYDVKM. This CDR3 has 13 amino acids. This CDR3 is CASSFGTANEQFF. The CDR3 DNA sequence: TGTGCCAGCAGTTTTGGGACAGCCAATGAGCAGTTCTTC.

This clonotype was seen only a few times. The genes are TRBV12-3 or TRBV12-4 and TRBJ1-2; D remains ambiguous. Trimming pared 7 bases from V and 1 base from J, leaving 13 bases between. CDR3 length equals 14 residues. This chain's CDR3 is CASTPDGVNYGYTF. CDR3 DNA sequence: TGTGCCAGCACCCCGGACGGTGTTAACTATGGCTACACCTTC.

The chain employs TRBV9 and TRBJ2-7; D gene ambiguous. Deletions cut 2 bases from V and 5 bases from J, with 8 bases between. CDR3 length: 12 amino acids. The V gene's germline CDR1 is SGDLS and CDR2 YYNGEE. The CDR3 coding sequence is TGTGCCAGCAGCGTGGGTGGAAACGAGCAGTACTTC. Encoded protein: CASSVGGNEQYF. Combining the CDR3 with reference TRBV9 and TRBJ2-7 gives the whole variable domain DSGVTQTPKHLITATGQRVTLRCSPRSGDLSVYWYQQSLDQGLQFLIQYYNGEERAKGNILERFSAQQFPDLHSELNLSSLELGDSALYFCASSVGGNEQYFGPGTRLTVT.

This clonotype was picked up many times. The chain employs TRBV24-1 and TRBJ2-7; D unclear. V was shortened by 4 bases and J by 5 bases, with 11 bases between the two germline ends. Per the germline V gene, CDR1 is KGHDR and CDR2 is SFDVKD. The CDR3 runs 13 residues. The CDR3 is CATSEVWRNEQYF. CDR3 DNA sequence: TGTGCCACCAGTGAGGTGTGGAGAAACGAGCAGTACTTC.

This clonotype occurred a few times. The chain is built from TRBV11-2 and TRBJ2-3; no definite D call. The CDR3 consists of 17 residues. Trimming pared 1 base from V and 1 base from J, leaving 15 bases between. The germline gives CDR1 SGHAT, CDR2 FQNNGV. This CDR3 is CASSLVPSPLGTDTQYF. The CDR3, as DNA: TGTGCCAGCAGCTTAGTCCCCTCCCCATTAGGCACAGATACGCAGTATTTT.

This clonotype was recorded a few times. The chain carries TRBV4-3 and TRBJ2-3; D is undetermined. V was trimmed by 1 base and J by 5 bases, leaving 13 bases between them. This CDR3 spans 15 amino acids. Germline V CDR1 and CDR2: LGHNA, YSLEER. The CDR3 loop reads CASSQVHSNGDTQYF. The CDR3 DNA reads as TGCGCCAGCAGCCAAGTCCATAGCAACGGAGATACGCAGTATTTT.

This clonotype occurred many times. V and J are TRBV6-1 and TRBJ1-5; 8 bases are a match to TRBD1. V lost 4 bases to trimming and J lost 2 bases; unmatched junction nucleotides: 1. This CDR3 is 14 amino acids long. Germline CDR1 MNHNS, CDR2 SASEGT. The CDR3 DNA is TGTGCCAGCAGTGTGGACAGGGGCAATCAGCCCCAGCATTTT. It is translated as CASSVDRGNQPQHF.

This clonotype was observed a few times. The chain joins TRBV5-1 to TRBJ2-4; D perhaps matches TRBD1 (6 bases). V shed 4 bases and J shed 1 base, with 15 bases lying between them. The CDR3 is 16 residues long. Per germline, CDR1 SGHRS and CDR2 YFSETQ. CDR3 nucleotide sequence: TGCGCCAGCAGCCCGGACAGATCTAGGGCCAAAAACATTCAGTACTTC. This encodes CASSPDRSRAKNIQYF.

This clonotype was seen many times. This chain uses TRBV7-2 with TRBJ1-3; D not resolved. V was clipped by 5 bases and J by 5 bases, with 19 bases between them. This CDR3 spans 16 amino acids. The germline CDR1 and CDR2 sequences are SGHTA and FQGNSA. CDR3 region: CASSPGGTLNRNTIYF. The CDR3 region has the DNA TGTGCCAGCAGCCCCGGAGGCACACTAAACCGAAACACCATATATTTT. Filled out from reference TRBV7-2 and TRBJ1-3, the complete variable domain reads GAGVSQSPSNKVTEKGKDVELRCDPISGHTALYWYRQSLGQGLEFLIYFQGNSAPDKSGLPSDRFSAERTGGSVSTLTIQRTQQEDSAVYLCASSPGGTLNRNTIYFGEGSWLTVV.

This clonotype was seen repeatedly, ten times or more. The chain combines TRBV7-2 with TRBJ2-7; D gene uncertain. V was clipped by 4 bases and J by 0 bases, with 7 bases between them. Germline values: CDR1 SGHTA, CDR2 FQGNSA. CDR3 length: 13 residues. Written as DNA, the CDR3 is TGTGCCAGCAGCTCGACGTTCTCCTACGAGCAGTACTTC. Protein product: CASSSTFSYEQYF.

This rearrangement joins TRBV18 to TRBJ2-3, with D tentatively TRBD1 (5 bases). The CDR3 loop spans 17 amino acids. The V gene lost 3 bases and the J gene lost 2 bases, with 18 bases spanning the gap. CDR1 and CDR2 (germline): KGHSH, LQKENI. CDR3 protein: CASSPSLLQGSTDTQYF. Here the CDR3 DNA reads TGTGCCAGCTCACCCAGTCTCCTGCAGGGCTCCACAGATACGCAGTATTTT.

This clonotype occurred many times. The V and J genes are TRBV6-6 and TRBJ2-5, with unresolved D. The length of the CDR3 is 13 residues. Trimming took 0 bases from V and 5 from J, leaving 7 bases between them. Germline V gives CDR1 MNHNY, CDR2 SVGAGI (reference sequence). The CDR3: CASSYSSWETQYF. The CDR3 DNA follows: TGTGCCAGCAGTTACTCTTCCTGGGAGACCCAGTACTTC.

This clonotype was detected many times. The J gene is TRBJ2-3, the V gene TRBV7-2; D not resolved. The V gene's germline CDR1 is SGHTA and CDR2 FQGNSA. This CDR3 contains 15 residues. V lost 1 base and J lost 0, with 8 bases in between. The CDR3: CASSLDGRSTDTQYF. The CDR3 coding sequence is TGTGCCAGCAGCTTAGATGGCAGGAGCACAGATACGCAGTATTTT.

This clonotype appeared many times. The V and J genes are TRBV15 and TRBJ1-6; D unresolved. The CDR3 contains 16 residues. The V and J ends lost 1 base and 3 bases respectively, with 10 bases between them. The V gene's germline CDR1 is LNHNV and CDR2 YYDKDF (reference sequence). CDR3 sequence: CATSRGGTVYNSPLHF. CDR3 in DNA: TGTGCCACCAGCAGAGGCGGAACAGTCTATAATTCACCCCTCCACTTT.